What follows are 11 T cell receptor beta chains derived from one specimen sequenced in a study of CD8 T cells in Susac syndrome. Reverse transcription of roughly 0.5 to 1 ug RNA was carried out with random hexamers. TCRdb reanalysed the immunoSEQ multiplex PCR reads using MiXCR and keeps one entry per CDR3 protein. The table includes approximately 120,000 distinct CDR3 sequences, more than 85% detected once. The sample comprised CD8+ T cells from PBMCs. Receptor source: a human donor with multiple sclerosis.

This chain links TRBV4-2 with TRBJ1-5, with D possibly matching TRBD1 (6 bases). V was shortened by 3 bases and J by 0 bases, with 15 bases between the two germline ends. Germline CDR1 LGHNA, CDR2 YNFKEQ. The CDR3 is made up of 17 amino acids. The CDR3 loop is CASSQGYREYSNQPQHF. The CDR3 region has the DNA TGTGCCAGCAGCCAGGGGTACAGGGAATATAGCAATCAGCCCCAGCATTTT.

V is TRBV7-2 and J is TRBJ2-4; D is undetermined. Trimming removed 4 bases from V and 0 bases from J, with 10 bases in between. Germline loops: CDR1 SGHTA, CDR2 FQGNSA. This CDR3 is built from 15 residues. The CDR3 reads CASSSLVLAKNIQYF. CDR3 sequence (DNA): TGTGCCAGCAGCTCCTTAGTTTTAGCCAAAAACATTCAGTACTTC.

CDR3 sequence: CSARVLAGHLGYEQYF. For the CDR3, the DNA is TGCAGTGCTAGAGTGCTAGCGGGGCACCTGGGATACGAGCAGTACTTC. V and J are TRBV20-1 and TRBJ2-7; 9 bases fit TRBD2. V shed 1 base, J shed 4 bases, and the junction held 11 bases outside the gene matches. Germline CDR1 is DFQATT and CDR2 is SNEGSKA (reference sequence). The CDR3 length is 16 residues.

The gene calls are TRBV14 and TRBJ2-7; D is unclear. Germline CDR1 is SGHDN and CDR2 is FVKESK. The germline V and J ends were trimmed by 0 bases and 4 bases, with 4 bases remaining between them. This CDR3 contains 12 residues. The CDR3 loop is CASSQDKYEQYF. CDR3 coding DNA: TGTGCCAGCAGCCAAGACAAGTACGAGCAGTACTTC.

The chain is built from TRBV11-2 and TRBJ2-3; 15 bases are a match to TRBD2. The germline CDR1 and CDR2 sequences are SGHAT and FQNNGV. The CDR3 runs 14 residues. The V segment lost 3 bases and the J segment 9 bases; nucleotides outside the gene matches: 1. In nucleotides, the CDR3 is TGTGCCAGCAGCTTTGGACTAGCGGGGGGGACGCAGTATTTT. This codes for CASSFGLAGGTQYF.

V and J are TRBV28 and TRBJ1-1; D might be TRBD1 (6 bases). This CDR3 has 15 amino acids. Germline-derived CDR1 and CDR2 are MDHEN and SYDVKM. V was shortened by 3 bases and J by 4 bases, with 15 bases between the two germline ends. CDR3 in amino acids: CASSFGGAHPTEAFF. Here the CDR3 DNA reads TGTGCCAGCAGTTTTGGGGGGGCGCATCCCACTGAAGCTTTCTTT. The whole variable domain, remainder taken from reference TRBV28 and TRBJ1-1, is DVKVTQSSRYLVKRTGEKVFLECVQDMDHENMFWYRQDPGLGLRLIYFSYDVKMKEKGDIPEGYSVSREKKERFSLILESASTNQTSMYLCASSFGGAHPTEAFFGQGTRLTVV.

The chain couples TRBV2 to TRBJ2-6; 9 positions match TRBD1. The CDR3 covers 16 residues. With 3 bases clipped from V and 3 bases from J, the junction kept 3 bases outside the gene matches. CDR1 SNHLY and CDR2 FYNNEI come from the germline V gene. The CDR3 nucleotides are TGTGCCAGCAGTGACCGGGACAGGGTTGGGGCCAACGTCCTGACTTTC. Protein: CASSDRDRVGANVLTF.

This chain links TRBV12-5 with TRBJ2-7; D not certain. There are 15 residues in the CDR3. Per germline, CDR1 LGHNT and CDR2 FRNRAP. V was pared by 0 bases and J by 0 bases, with 9 bases between. This CDR3 reads CASGLVNPNSYEQYV. DNA of the CDR3: TGTGCTAGTGGTTTGGTAAACCCGAACTCCTACGAGCAGTACGTC.

The rearrangement links TRBV4-1 to TRBJ2-7; D perhaps matches TRBD2 (7 bases). The germline gives CDR1 MGHRA, CDR2 YSYEKL. Deletions cut 6 bases from V and 2 bases from J, with 20 bases between. The CDR3 spans 16 residues. CDR3 nucleotide sequence: TGCGCCAGCAGTGCGGCGGGGGCCCCCTTAACCTACGAGCAGTACTTC. It specifies CASSAAGAPLTYEQYF.

This clonotype turned up a few times. V usage is TRBV7-8 and J usage is TRBJ2-5, with D perhaps TRBD2 (6 bases). The V end lost 4 bases, the J end lost 4 bases, and 16 bases lay between the germline ends. The CDR3 runs 15 residues. Germline V gives CDR1 SGHVS, CDR2 FQNEAQ. This chain's CDR3 is CASSWEARSGETQYF. As DNA, the CDR3 is TGTGCCAGCAGCTGGGAGGCTCGCTCCGGAGAGACCCAGTACTTC.

J is TRBJ1-1 and V is TRBV7-9; D unresolved. V lost 5 bases and J lost 1, with 8 bases in between. The CDR3 covers 13 residues. Germline V lookup: CDR1 SEHNR, CDR2 FQNEAQ (reference sequence). The CDR3 loop is CASSGSGNTEAFF. The CDR3, as DNA: TGTGCCAGCAGCGGGTCGGGGAACACTGAAGCTTTCTTT.